This TCR beta chain was found in a study of CD8 T cells in Susac syndrome. The study's findings and limits: The study recognized that its TCR sequencing and HLA analysis covered a relatively small number of individuals.

The RNA input was about 0.5 to 1 ug, and it was reverse transcribed with random hexamers. The TCR beta CDR3 was amplified by immunoSEQ multiplex PCR across 54 Vbeta, 13 Jbeta. TCRdb independently ran MiXCR on the immunoSEQ multiplex PCR reads; one entry per CDR3 protein. The sample records approximately 100,000 distinct CDR3 sequences, around 92% being singletons. After removal of 3 bases from V and 7 bases from J, the junction contained 9 bases not matched to a gene. CDR1 is DFQATT, CDR2 SNEGSKA, per germline (reference sequence). The CDR3 is made up of 14 amino acids. As regards this clonotype: The target antigen is unknown.

The study sequenced TCR beta in blood CD8+ and CD4+ T cells. Controls matched for sex and age were healthy donors. The receptor's source is a human donor in good health. V is TRBV20-1 and J is TRBJ2-4; 7 bases are a match to TRBD1. Sequenced: CD8+ T cells from PBMCs. In nucleotides, the CDR3 is TGCAGTGCTAGCACCTTCGAGACAGGGAACATTCAGTACTTC. Translating it yields CSASTFETGNIQYF.